A selection of T cell receptor beta chains follows, all from one sample in a study of cytomegalovirus exposure and HLA in healthy donors. Sequencing used immunoSEQ multiplex PCR; TCRdb keeps in-frame clones, though not all of them. The sample has around 53,000 clones, 82% seen once. What was sequenced was PBMCs. The receptor set was obtained from a man in his fifties in good health and CMV-seronegative. The CDR3 runs from the conserved cysteine through the conserved F or W. The D gene is left open where the match is weak. Clone sizes are given selectively: once, few, many, or a class where the clone is expanded.

j_call d_call v_call clone_size cdr3_nt cdr3_aa
TRBJ2-5 NA TRBV6-1 NA TGTGCCAGCAGTGCCCATGAGACCCAGTACTTC CASSAHETQYF
TRBJ1-2 TRBD1 TRBV5-1 NA TGCGCCAGCAGCTTGGAGGTCCCGGGACAGGGGAACGAGCATTTC CASSLEVPGQGNEHF
TRBJ1-4 TRBD1 TRBV28 NA TGTGCCAGTTTCAGCCGGGACAGGGGTGAAAAACTGTTTTTT CASFSRDRGEKLFF
TRBJ2-1 TRBD2 TRBV29-1 once TGCAGCGTTGAACCTTCTAGCGGGGGGGCCAATGAGCAGTTCTTC CSVEPSSGGANEQFF
TRBJ1-1 TRBD1 TRBV5-6 NA TGTGCCAGCAGCTTCGGGACAGGGGGCGCGAACACTGAAGCTTTCTTT CASSFGTGGANTEAFF
TRBJ2-2 TRBD1 TRBV6-4 NA TGTGCCAGCAGTGAAGAGGGACAGGGTCTCGCCGGGGAGCTGTTTTTT CASSEEGQGLAGELFF
TRBJ2-3 TRBD2 TRBV28 NA TGTGCCAGCAGTTTATTGCTAGCGGGGGGCGCAGATACGCAGTATTTT CASSLLLAGGADTQYF
TRBJ2-3 NA TRBV7-9 few TGTGCCAGCAGCTTAGGCTCAGACACAGATACGCAGTATTTT CASSLGSDTDTQYF
TRBJ1-2 TRBD1 TRBV6-5 NA TGTGCCAGCAGAGAGGGGACAGGGGGCTACACCTTC CASREGTGGYTF
TRBJ2-7 TRBD1 TRBV7-8 NA TGTGCCAGCAGCTTAGAGGGGAGGGACAGGGCCGCCTACGAGCAGTACTTC CASSLEGRDRAAYEQYF
TRBJ1-2 TRBD1 TRBV5-1 NA TGCGCCAGCAGCGTGACAGGGGATGGCTACACCTTC CASSVTGDGYTF
TRBJ1-2 NA TRBV19 NA TGTGCCTCCAAGAAAGCGAACTATGGCTACACCTTC CASKKANYGYTF
TRBJ2-7 NA TRBV11-1 few TGTGCCAGCGGCCAGAGGGACTGGCATTCCTACGAGCAGTACTTC CASGQRDWHSYEQYF
TRBJ1-6 NA TRBV2 NA TGTGCCAGCAGTGAAGCTGGACAGAGACATTCACCCCTCCACTTT CASSEAGQRHSPLHF
TRBJ2-3 NA TRBV7-9 NA TGTGCCAGCAGCTTAGCGGGGGGGCCTTCGACAGATACGCAGTATTTT CASSLAGGPSTDTQYF
TRBJ1-2 TRBD1 TRBV7-8 NA TGTGCCAGCAGCTTAGTTAGGGGGCAATATGGCTACACCTTC CASSLVRGQYGYTF
TRBJ1-1 NA TRBV7-9 few TGTGCCAGCACGGAAAGGTCAGGGGAGAACACTGAAGCTTTCTTT CASTERSGENTEAFF
TRBJ2-3 NA TRBV27 NA TGTGCCAGCAGCCTTCGGGGGACAGATACGCAGTATTTT CASSLRGTDTQYF
TRBJ2-1 TRBD1 TRBV6-4 NA TGTGCCAGCAGTGCGCTTTGGGACAGCAACAATGAGCAGTTCTTC CASSALWDSNNEQFF
TRBJ1-6 TRBD1 TRBV28 NA TGTGCCAGCAGTTTATCGGACAGGGATAATTCACCCCTCCACTTT CASSLSDRDNSPLHF
TRBJ1-2 NA TRBV2 NA TGTGCCAGCAGTGCCGAGGCATATGGCTACACCTTC CASSAEAYGYTF
TRBJ1-2 NA TRBV6-5 NA TGTGCCAGCAGTTACTCAGGCAGGACGGGGGGTGGCTACACCTTC CASSYSGRTGGGYTF
TRBJ2-2 TRBD1 TRBV7-2 once TGTGCCAGCAGCCACATACAGGGGATGAACACCGGGGAGCTGTTTTTT CASSHIQGMNTGELFF
TRBJ2-7 TRBD1 TRBV28 NA TGTGCCAGCAACCTAGGACAGGGGCTTTACTTC CASNLGQGLYF
TRBJ2-7 NA TRBV27 NA TGTGCCAGCAGTGATTCTAAGGAGACTCTTTACGAGCAGTACTTC CASSDSKETLYEQYF
TRBJ2-5 TRBD2 TRBV7-9 NA TGTGCCAGCAGCTTGGGACTAGCGGGGGTACAAGAGACCCAGTACTTC CASSLGLAGVQETQYF
TRBJ2-1 TRBD2 TRBV7-3 once TGTGCCAGCAGCTTAAGGGGACTAGCGGGGGGCAATGAGCAGTTCTTC CASSLRGLAGGNEQFF
TRBJ1-2 TRBD1 TRBV2 NA TGTGCCAGCAGAACTCCGGGACAGAAGTATGGCTACACCTTC CASRTPGQKYGYTF
TRBJ2-7 TRBD2 TRBV2 NA TGTGCCAGCAGTGGAGGTACAGTCAGCGGGGGTGAGCAGTACTTC CASSGGTVSGGEQYF
TRBJ2-7 TRBD2 TRBV15 NA TGTGCCACCAGCAGAGATCTGGGAGGGGCCCGCGAGCAGTACTTC CATSRDLGGAREQYF
TRBJ2-3 NA TRBV4-3 NA TGCGCCAGCACCCCAGGGCGGGGTACGACAGATACGCAGTATTTT CASTPGRGTTDTQYF
TRBJ1-2 NA TRBV15 NA TGTGCCACCAGCAGAGATCCCCAGAACTATGGCTACACCTTC CATSRDPQNYGYTF
TRBJ2-2 TRBD1 TRBV30 NA TGTGCCTGGACCCGTCAGGGGGCCGGGGAGCTGTTTTTT CAWTRQGAGELFF
TRBJ1-1 TRBD1 TRBV6-6 once TGTGCCAGCGGAGAACAGACAGGGGGCCTAAACACTGAAGCTTTCTTT CASGEQTGGLNTEAFF
TRBJ2-7 NA TRBV5-4 NA TGTGCCAGCAGCGGGGCTTCTGAAGGGGGGGCCAGGAGGCAGTACTTC CASSGASEGGARRQYF
TRBJ2-5 TRBD1 TRBV2 NA TGTGCCAGCAGTGACGGCCAGGGGGTGACAGAGACCCAGTACTTC CASSDGQGVTETQYF
TRBJ1-1 NA TRBV6-6 few TGTGCCAGCAGTTACTCGCGGCACCAGAACACTGAAGCTTTCTTT CASSYSRHQNTEAFF
TRBJ1-1 TRBD1 TRBV5-5 few TGTGCCAGCAGCTACCCGGGACAGCCGAACACTGAAGCTTTCTTT CASSYPGQPNTEAFF
TRBJ2-7 NA TRBV6-1 NA TGTGCCAGCAGTGTTCAGGCAGCAATCTACGAGCAGTACTTC CASSVQAAIYEQYF
TRBJ1-2 NA TRBV5-1 NA TGCGCCAGCAGCCAAACCGGACAGTTGTATGGCTACACCTTC CASSQTGQLYGYTF